This paragraph covers one T cell receptor (beta chain) sequence. The count of this clone is one. Its antigen has not been determined. Per-base qualities were not stored, and no clone one base away is much larger. The source of the sample is a study of blood T cell repertoires in COVID-19 (dated by TCRdb to the early 2020s). Regarding the study in general: The collaborator samples originated in the United States, Italy and Spain and spanned the acute and convalescent phases of COVID-19. The prospective study material was composed of cDNA or gDNA derived from T cells, B-cell-depleted T cells, or PBMCs. Deeply sampled blood TCRbeta repertoires from subjects exposed to, actively infected with, or recovered from COVID-19 were included in the dataset. The repertoires were made available in a free public database intended to serve as a resource for research on the immune response to SARS-CoV-2. Samples came from the ongoing ImmuneRACE study (first 160 participants) plus 1,254 subjects from 6 global collaborators. A de-identified subject ID, COVID-19 status, age in years and sex were almost always included in the sample metadata. Where available, HLA class I and class II types were obtained from metadata supplied by the sample provider rather than from assay-based typing.

The CDR3 sequence holds 18 residues, the cysteine and phenylalanine included. Only the CDR3 DNA is retained, 54 bases long and in frame from the first base. Looking up the germline V gene (reference sequence) yields CDR1 SEHNR and CDR2 FQNEAQ. Trimming removed 5 bases from V and 0 bases from J; the gene matches leave 6 bases unexplained. The immunoSEQ Assay, a bias-controlled multiplex PCR, was used to amplify TCRbeta CDR3 regions from genomic DNA. In the authors' own workflow: The number of nucleated cells in each sample was estimated by amplification of reference gene primers within the assay. To quantify the absolute abundance of each unique TCRbeta CDR3 rearrangement, sequence reads were collapsed and filtered. For each sample, productive Simpson clonality was calculated as the square root of Simpson's diversity index across productive rearrangements. In its TCRdb copy, this immuneACCESS table keeps in-frame sequences only and misses some clones. Where compared with another copy, unresolved V genes explain less than half of these, and the others have no known cause. The V and J calls and clone size come from that table; D and trimming were worked out from the DNA. For this sample the table gives 40,000 to 50,000 clones, of which more than 75% were detected only once. The ten largest clones represent under 20% of the sample.

Overall study results and their limits: The amount of clinical and demographic metadata varied by source and participant and was provided uncurated.

Collaborating institutions collected whole blood in K2EDTA tubes following their own protocols. For TCRbeta analysis, collaborator samples were shipped as frozen whole blood, as isolated PBMCs, or as DNA extracted from either sample type. The receptor chain draws on TRBV7-9 and TRBJ2-2, and TRBD2 aligns with 13 junction nucleotides. The source is an older man with active COVID-19. Input material: peripheral blood. The CDR3 region: CASSAPGLAGPNTGELFF. The nucleotide sequence is TGTGCCAGCAGCGCTCCGGGACTAGCGGGACCGAACACCGGGGAGCTGTTTTTT.